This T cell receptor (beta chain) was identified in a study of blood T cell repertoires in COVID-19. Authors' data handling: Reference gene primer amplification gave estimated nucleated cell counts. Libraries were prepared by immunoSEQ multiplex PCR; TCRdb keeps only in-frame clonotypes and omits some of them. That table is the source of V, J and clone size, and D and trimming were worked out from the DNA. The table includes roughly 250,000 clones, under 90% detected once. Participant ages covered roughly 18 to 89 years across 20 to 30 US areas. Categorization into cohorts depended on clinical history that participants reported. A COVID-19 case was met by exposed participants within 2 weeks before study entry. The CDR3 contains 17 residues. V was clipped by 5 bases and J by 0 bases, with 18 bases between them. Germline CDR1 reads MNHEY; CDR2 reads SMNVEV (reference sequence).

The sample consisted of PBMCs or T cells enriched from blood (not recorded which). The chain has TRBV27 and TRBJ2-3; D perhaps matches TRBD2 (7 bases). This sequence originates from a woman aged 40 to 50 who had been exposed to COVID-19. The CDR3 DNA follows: TGTGCCAGCAGTGCGGTGGGGGGGCGCTCTAGCACAGATACGCAGTATTTT. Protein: CASSAVGGRSSTDTQYF.